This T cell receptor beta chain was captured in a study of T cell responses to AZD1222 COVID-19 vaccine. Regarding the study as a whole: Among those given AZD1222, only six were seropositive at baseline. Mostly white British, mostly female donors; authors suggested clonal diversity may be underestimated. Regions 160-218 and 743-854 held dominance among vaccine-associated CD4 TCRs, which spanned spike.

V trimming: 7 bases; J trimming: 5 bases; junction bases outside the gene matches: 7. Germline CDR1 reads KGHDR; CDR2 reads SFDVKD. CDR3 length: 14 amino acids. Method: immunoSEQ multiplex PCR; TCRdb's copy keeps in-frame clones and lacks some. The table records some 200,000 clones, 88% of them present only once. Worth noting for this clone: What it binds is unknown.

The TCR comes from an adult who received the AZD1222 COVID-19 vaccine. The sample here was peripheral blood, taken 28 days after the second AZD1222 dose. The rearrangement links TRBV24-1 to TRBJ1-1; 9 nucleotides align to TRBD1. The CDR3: CATRGQGQETEAFF. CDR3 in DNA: TGTGCCACCAGGGGACAGGGTCAGGAGACTGAAGCTTTCTTT.